This TCR beta chain was retrieved from a study of post-analysis software for immune sequencing data. At the level of the study: The disease courses covered relapsing-remitting, secondary progressive and progressive-relapsing multiple sclerosis. Whole-study results and caveats: Four or five TRBV segments (TRBV5-6, TRBV5-1 and TRBV20-1 among them) occurred more frequently in patients than in controls. Significantly lower normalized Chao1 diversity was found in patients with multiple sclerosis relative to controls. With F measure, samples from one preparation batch clustered together strongly.

This clonotype was seen only a few times. As yet, its antigen is unknown. The V gene's germline CDR1 is SGHRS and CDR2 YFSETQ. Between the trimmed V and J ends, which lost 4 bases and 0 bases, there was a span of 11 bases. This CDR3 contains 15 residues. The library was made from cDNA and included unique molecular identifiers. Approximately 500,000 cDNA molecules were obtained from approximately 0.91 to 9.4 million T cells. TCRdb reanalysed the PCR reads using MiXCR and keeps one entry per CDR3 protein. Of hundreds of thousands of distinct CDR3 sequences in the sample, around 64% are singletons; the top ten hold about 11%.

This TCR derives from a girl aged 2 to 10 with multiple sclerosis. This chain links TRBV5-1 with TRBJ2-1; possibly TRBD1 or TRBD2 for D (5 bases each). The sample taken for sequencing was blood. This chain's CDR3 is CASSRGESSYNEQFF. The CDR3 DNA reads TGCGCCAGCAGCCGAGGGGAGAGCTCCTACAATGAGCAGTTCTTC.